The rows below give T cell receptor beta chains drawn from one sample of a study of blood T cell repertoires in COVID-19. Assay used: immunoSEQ multiplex PCR; TCRdb lists only in-frame clones, some missing. The sample includes fewer than 200,000 clones, around four fifths seen only once; the top ten take about 3.5%. The material sequenced was PBMCs or T cells enriched from blood (not recorded which). These receptor sequences come from a woman between 50 and 59 years old in a cohort exposed to, infected with or recovered from COVID-19 (not recorded which). Each CDR3 is given with its conserved first and last residue. Clone size is stated in some rows and not others, as once, few, many or a class when expanded.

TRBJ1-4 TRBV28 once CASSFLAEKLFF
TRBJ2-5 TRBV7-9 . CASSGRGLGETQYF
TRBJ2-2 TRBV14 once CASSHPGLAGPTNTGELFF
TRBJ1-3 TRBV2 . CASSSEPTGGNTIYF
TRBJ1-5 TRBV28 . CASNSFSTHNQPQHF
TRBJ2-3 TRBV3-1/TRBV3-2 . CASSQGVDRGTDTQYF
TRBJ2-7 TRBV5-4 . CASSLKGDYEQYF
TRBJ1-1 TRBV12-3/TRBV12-4 . CASSVGTGAEAFF
TRBJ1-1 TRBV12-3/TRBV12-4 . CASTGTANTEAFF
TRBJ1-6 TRBV6-4 . CARPRDRGSPLHF
TRBJ1-1 TRBV11-3 . CASSLGEAEAFF
TRBJ2-7 TRBV3-1/TRBV3-2 . CASSHYQSGLADEQYF
TRBJ1-3 TRBV19 few CARAVGHMPWSGNTIYF
TRBJ1-3 TRBV5-5 . CASIKSGSFSGNTIYF
TRBJ2-1 TRBV5-4 . CASSYPGGSYNEQFF
TRBJ2-7 TRBV5-8 . CASSLRDRSSYEQYF
TRBJ2-5 TRBV2 few CASVWDRGETQYF
TRBJ1-1 TRBV27 . CASRGWRDTEAFF
TRBJ1-1 TRBV5-6 . CASTPPSGRLAEAFF
TRBJ2-5 TRBV28 . CAAAGGTATGETQYF
TRBJ2-2 TRBV7-9 . CASRTDRNTGELFF
TRBJ1-1 TRBV28 . CASTLDAGSSTEAFF
TRBJ2-3 TRBV20-1 . CSASFTASEQSTDTQYF
TRBJ1-1 TRBV3-1/TRBV3-2 few CASSQAGTGGLMNTEAFF
TRBJ2-1 TRBV11-2 . CASSSNRGKNEQFF
TRBJ2-3 TRBV30 once CAWSVKGSGGKGDTQYF